The clone carrying this T cell receptor beta chain was observed at least ten times. The antigen is undetermined. RNA transcripts were the template for amplifying TCR beta CDR3 regions. Researchers ran a first-round RT-PCR on the TCR CDR3 using the HTBI primer set. One entry per CDR3 protein, called by TCRdb with MiXCR from the multiplex PCR reads. The sample has around 300,000 distinct CDR3 sequences, roughly an eighth seen once; the top ten hold 7% to 9%. This sample was taken from a study of T cells in Graves' hyperthyroidism and ophthalmopathy. Study details: Before any treatment, at initial diagnosis, peripheral blood was collected. Overall study findings and caveats: Ophthalmopathy, as predicted by the model, came a median roughly 6.5 months after the prediction.

Patients having uncontrolled infection, another autoimmune disease, pregnancy or lactation were not included. Extraction of PBMCs used 7.5 to 10 ml of fresh peripheral blood. The sample consisted of blood. This sequence was found in a woman aged 40-49 years with Graves' hyperthyroidism.

The CDR3 nucleotides read TGTGCCAGCAGTCCCATTTACCGGGACAGCGAGACCCAGTACTTC. Amino acids: CASSPIYRDSETQYF. V usage is TRBV7-9 and J usage is TRBJ2-5; 7 bases are a match to TRBD1. The CDR3 covers 15 residues. V shed 6 bases, J shed 5 bases, and the junction held 12 bases outside the gene matches. The germline CDR1 and CDR2 sequences are SEHNR and FQNEAQ (reference sequence).